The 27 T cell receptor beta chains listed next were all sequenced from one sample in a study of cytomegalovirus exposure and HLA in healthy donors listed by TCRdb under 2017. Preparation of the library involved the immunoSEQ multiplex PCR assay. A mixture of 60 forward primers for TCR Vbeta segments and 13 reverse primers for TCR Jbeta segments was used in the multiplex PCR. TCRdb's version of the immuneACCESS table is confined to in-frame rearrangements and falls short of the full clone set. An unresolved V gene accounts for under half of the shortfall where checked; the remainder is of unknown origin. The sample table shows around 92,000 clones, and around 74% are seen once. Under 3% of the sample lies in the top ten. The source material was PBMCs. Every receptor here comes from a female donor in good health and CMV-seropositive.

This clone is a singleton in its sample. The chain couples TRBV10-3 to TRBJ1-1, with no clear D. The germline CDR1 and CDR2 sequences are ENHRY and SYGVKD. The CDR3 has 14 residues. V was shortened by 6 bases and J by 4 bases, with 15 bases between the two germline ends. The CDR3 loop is CAIRGEGPITEAFF. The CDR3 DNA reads TGTGCCATCAGGGGTGAGGGCCCAATCACTGAAGCTTTCTTT.

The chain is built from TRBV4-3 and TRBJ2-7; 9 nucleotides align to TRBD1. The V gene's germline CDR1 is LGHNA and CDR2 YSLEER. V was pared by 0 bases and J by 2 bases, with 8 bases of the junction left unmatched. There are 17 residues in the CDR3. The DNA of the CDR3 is TGCGCCAGCAGCCAAGATATTCCCCGGGACAGGGCCTACGAGCAGTACTTC. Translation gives CASSQDIPRDRAYEQYF.

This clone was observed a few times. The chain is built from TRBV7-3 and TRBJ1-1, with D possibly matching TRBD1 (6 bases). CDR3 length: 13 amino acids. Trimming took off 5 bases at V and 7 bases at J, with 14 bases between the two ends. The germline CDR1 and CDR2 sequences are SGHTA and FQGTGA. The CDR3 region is CASSLDSEVEAFF. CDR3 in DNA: TGTGCCAGCAGCCTGGACAGTGAGGTTGAAGCTTTCTTT. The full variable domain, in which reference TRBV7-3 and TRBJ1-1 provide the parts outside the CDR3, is GAGVSQTPSNKVTEKGKYVELRCDPISGHTALYWYRQSLGQGPEFLIYFQGTGAADDSGLPNDRFFAVRPEGSVSTLKIQRTERGDSAVYLCASSLDSEVEAFFGQGTRLTVV.

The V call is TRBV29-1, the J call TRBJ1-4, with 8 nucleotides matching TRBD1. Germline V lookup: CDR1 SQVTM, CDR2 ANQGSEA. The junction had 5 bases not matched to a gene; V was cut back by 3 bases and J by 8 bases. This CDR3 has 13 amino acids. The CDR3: CSVEEAGGEKLFF. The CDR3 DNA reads TGCAGCGTTGAGGAGGCAGGGGGCGAAAAACTGTTTTTT.

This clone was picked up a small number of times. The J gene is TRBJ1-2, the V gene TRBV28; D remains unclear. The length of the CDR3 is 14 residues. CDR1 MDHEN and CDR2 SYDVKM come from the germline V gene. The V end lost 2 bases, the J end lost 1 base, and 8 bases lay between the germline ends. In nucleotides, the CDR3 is TGTGCCAGCAGTTTAACCCGAGATAACTATGGCTACACCTTC. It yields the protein CASSLTRDNYGYTF.

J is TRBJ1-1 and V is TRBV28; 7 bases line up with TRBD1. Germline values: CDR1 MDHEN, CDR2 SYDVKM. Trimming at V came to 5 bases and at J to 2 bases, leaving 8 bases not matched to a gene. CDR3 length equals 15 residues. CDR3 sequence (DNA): TGTGCCAGCAGTCTCCGGGACAGACCTAACACTGAAGCTTTCTTT. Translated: CASSLRDRPNTEAFF.

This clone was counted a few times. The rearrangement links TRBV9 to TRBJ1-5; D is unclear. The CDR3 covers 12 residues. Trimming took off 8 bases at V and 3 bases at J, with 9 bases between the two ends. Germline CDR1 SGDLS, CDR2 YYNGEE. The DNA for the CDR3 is TGTGCCAGACGAGGGTTCAATCAGCCCCAGCATTTT. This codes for CARRGFNQPQHF. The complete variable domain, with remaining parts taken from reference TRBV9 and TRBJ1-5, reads DSGVTQTPKHLITATGQRVTLRCSPRSGDLSVYWYQQSLDQGLQFLIQYYNGEERAKGNILERFSAQQFPDLHSELNLSSLELGDSALYFCARRGFNQPQHFGDGTRLSIL.

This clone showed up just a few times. The CDR3 protein is CSVGRQGKNTEAFF. CDR3 DNA: TGCAGCGTTGGGCGACAGGGAAAGAACACTGAAGCTTTCTTT. The rearrangement links TRBV29-1 to TRBJ1-1; the match to TRBD1 covers 7 bases. Losses at the gene ends were 4 bases for V and 1 base for J; bases not matched to a gene: 6. This CDR3 has 14 residues. Germline assignment: CDR1 SQVTM and CDR2 ANQGSEA.

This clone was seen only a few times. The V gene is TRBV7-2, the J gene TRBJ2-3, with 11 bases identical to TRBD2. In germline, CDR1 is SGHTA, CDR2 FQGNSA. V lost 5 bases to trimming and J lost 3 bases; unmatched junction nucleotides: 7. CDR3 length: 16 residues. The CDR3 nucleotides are TGTGCCAGCAGCCGTAGCGGGAGGGCCGGGACAGATACGCAGTATTTT. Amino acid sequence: CASSRSGRAGTDTQYF. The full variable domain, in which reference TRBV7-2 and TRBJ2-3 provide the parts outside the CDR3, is GAGVSQSPSNKVTEKGKDVELRCDPISGHTALYWYRQSLGQGLEFLIYFQGNSAPDKSGLPSDRFSAERTGGSVSTLTIQRTQQEDSAVYLCASSRSGRAGTDTQYFGPGTRLTVL.

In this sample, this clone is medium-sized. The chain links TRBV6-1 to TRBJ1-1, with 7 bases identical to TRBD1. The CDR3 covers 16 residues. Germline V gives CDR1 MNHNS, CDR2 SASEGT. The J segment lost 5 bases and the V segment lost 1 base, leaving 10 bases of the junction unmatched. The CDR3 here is CASSEDEGAGGTEAFF. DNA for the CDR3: TGTGCCAGCAGTGAAGATGAGGGGGCAGGTGGTACTGAAGCTTTCTTT.

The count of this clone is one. Here the CDR3 DNA reads TGTGCCAGCAGCTTAGGACTCCCCTCAGAGCAGTTCTTC. Translated, it gives CASSLGLPSEQFF. The chain couples TRBV7-9 to TRBJ2-1; no clear D gene. Deletions cut 1 base from V and 10 bases from J, with 11 bases between. The germline V gene encodes CDR1 SEHNR and CDR2 FQNEAQ (reference sequence). The CDR3 contains 13 residues.

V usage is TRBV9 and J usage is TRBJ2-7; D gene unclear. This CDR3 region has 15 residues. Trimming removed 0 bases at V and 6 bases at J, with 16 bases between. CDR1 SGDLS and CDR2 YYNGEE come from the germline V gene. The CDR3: CASSVATSPPAEQYF. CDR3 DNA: TGTGCCAGCAGCGTAGCTACCTCCCCCCCTGCCGAGCAGTACTTC.

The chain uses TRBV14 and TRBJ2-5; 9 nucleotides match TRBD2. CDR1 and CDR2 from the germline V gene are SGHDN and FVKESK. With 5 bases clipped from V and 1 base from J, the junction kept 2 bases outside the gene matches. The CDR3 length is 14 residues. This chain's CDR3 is CASSYSGGQETQYF. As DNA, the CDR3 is TGTGCCAGCAGCTATAGCGGGGGCCAAGAGACCCAGTACTTC.

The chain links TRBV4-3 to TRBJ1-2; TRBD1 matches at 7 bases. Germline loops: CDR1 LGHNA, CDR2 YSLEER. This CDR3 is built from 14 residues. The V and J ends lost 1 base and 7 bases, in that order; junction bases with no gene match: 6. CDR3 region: CASSQVRQGGGYTF. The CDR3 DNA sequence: TGCGCCAGCAGCCAAGTTCGACAGGGCGGTGGCTACACCTTC.

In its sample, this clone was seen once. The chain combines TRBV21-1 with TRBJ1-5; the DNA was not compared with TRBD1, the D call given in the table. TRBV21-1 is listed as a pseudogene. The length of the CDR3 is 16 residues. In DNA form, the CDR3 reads TGTGCCAGCAGCGCACAGGGAGAAATCGTAAATCAGCCCCAGCATTTT. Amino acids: CASSAQGEIVNQPQHF.

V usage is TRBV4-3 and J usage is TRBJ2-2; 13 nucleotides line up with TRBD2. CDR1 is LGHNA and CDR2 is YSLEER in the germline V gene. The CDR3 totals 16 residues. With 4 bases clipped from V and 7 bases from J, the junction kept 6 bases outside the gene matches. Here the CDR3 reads CASSLQLAGGLGELFF. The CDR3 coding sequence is TGCGCCAGCAGCCTACAACTAGCGGGAGGGCTCGGGGAGCTGTTTTTT.

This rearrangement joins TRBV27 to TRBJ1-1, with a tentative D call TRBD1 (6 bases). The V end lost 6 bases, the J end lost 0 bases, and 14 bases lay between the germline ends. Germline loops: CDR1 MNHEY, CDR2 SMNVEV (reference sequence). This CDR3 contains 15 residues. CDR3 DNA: TGTGCCAGCAGCCGAATAGGACAGATGAACACTGAAGCTTTCTTT. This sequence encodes CASSRIGQMNTEAFF.

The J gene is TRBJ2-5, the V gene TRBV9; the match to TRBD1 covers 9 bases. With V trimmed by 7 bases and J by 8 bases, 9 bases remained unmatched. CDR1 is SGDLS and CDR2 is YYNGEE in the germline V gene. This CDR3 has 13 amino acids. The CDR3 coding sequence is TGTGCCAGCGGCGGGACAGGGAAGAGAACCCAGTACTTC. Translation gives CASGGTGKRTQYF.

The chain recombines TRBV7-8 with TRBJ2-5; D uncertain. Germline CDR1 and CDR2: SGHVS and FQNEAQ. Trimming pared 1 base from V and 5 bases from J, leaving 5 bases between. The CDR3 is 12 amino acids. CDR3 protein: CASSLVSETQYF. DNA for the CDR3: TGTGCCAGCAGCTTAGTTTCGGAGACCCAGTACTTC.

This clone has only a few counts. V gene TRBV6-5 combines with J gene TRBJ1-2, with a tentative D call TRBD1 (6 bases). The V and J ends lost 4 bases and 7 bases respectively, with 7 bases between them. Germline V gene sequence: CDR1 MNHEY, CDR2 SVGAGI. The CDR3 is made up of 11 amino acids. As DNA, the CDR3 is TGTGCCAGCAGTTCACAGGGTGGCTACACCTTC. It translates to CASSSQGGYTF.

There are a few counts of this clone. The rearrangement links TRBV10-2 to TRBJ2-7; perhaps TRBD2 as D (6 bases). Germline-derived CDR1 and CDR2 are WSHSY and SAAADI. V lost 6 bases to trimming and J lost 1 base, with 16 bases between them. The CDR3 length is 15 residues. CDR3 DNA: TGCGCCAGCAGGGGGGGAACAGACGGTTCCTACGAGCAGTACTTC. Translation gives CASRGGTDGSYEQYF.

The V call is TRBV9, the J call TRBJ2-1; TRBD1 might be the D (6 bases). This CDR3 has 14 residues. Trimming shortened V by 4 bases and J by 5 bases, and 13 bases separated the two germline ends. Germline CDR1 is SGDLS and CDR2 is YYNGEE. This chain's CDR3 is CASSILQGHNEQFF. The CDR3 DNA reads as TGTGCCAGCAGCATATTACAGGGCCACAATGAGCAGTTCTTC.

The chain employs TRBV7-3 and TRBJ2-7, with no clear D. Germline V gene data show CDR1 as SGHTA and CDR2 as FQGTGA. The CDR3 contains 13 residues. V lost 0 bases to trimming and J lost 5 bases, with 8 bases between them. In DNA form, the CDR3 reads TGTGCCAGCAGCTTAACTCGCAACAACGAGCAGTACTTC. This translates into CASSLTRNNEQYF.

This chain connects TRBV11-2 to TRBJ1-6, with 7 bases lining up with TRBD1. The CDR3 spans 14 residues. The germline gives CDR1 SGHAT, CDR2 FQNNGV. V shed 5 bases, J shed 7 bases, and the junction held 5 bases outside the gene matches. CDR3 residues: CASSLGQVNSPLHF. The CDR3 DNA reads TGTGCCAGCAGCCTAGGACAGGTGAATTCACCCCTCCACTTT.

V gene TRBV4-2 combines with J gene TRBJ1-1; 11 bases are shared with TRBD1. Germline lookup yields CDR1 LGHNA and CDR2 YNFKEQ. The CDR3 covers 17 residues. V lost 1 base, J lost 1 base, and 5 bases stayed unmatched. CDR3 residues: CASSQVPGQGGNTEAFF. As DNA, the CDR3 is TGTGCCAGCAGCCAAGTCCCGGGACAGGGGGGGAACACTGAAGCTTTCTTT.

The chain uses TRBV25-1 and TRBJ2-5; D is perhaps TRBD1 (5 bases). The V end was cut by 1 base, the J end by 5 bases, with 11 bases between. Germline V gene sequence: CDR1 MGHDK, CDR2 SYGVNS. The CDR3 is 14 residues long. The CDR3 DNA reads TGTGCCAGCAGTGAATTCAAAGGGGTGGAGACCCAGTACTTC. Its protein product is CASSEFKGVETQYF.

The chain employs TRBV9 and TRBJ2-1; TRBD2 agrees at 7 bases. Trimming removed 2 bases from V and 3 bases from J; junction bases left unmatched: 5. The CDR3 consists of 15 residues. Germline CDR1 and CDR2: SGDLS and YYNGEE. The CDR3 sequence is CASSVSAGNYNEQFF. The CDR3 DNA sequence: TGTGCCAGCAGCGTTTCAGCGGGAAACTACAATGAGCAGTTCTTC.